Reported below is one T cell receptor beta chain. This sample was included in a study of blood T cell repertoires in COVID-19. Study-wide background: T cells, B-cell-depleted T cells, or PBMCs supplied cDNA or gDNA.

This CDR3 is 19 amino acids long. Looked up from germline, CDR1 is LGHDT and CDR2 is YNNKEL (reference sequence). V lost 1 base and J lost 0; bases outside the gene matches: 7. Repertoires were generated with immunoSEQ multiplex PCR, while TCRdb's copy carries only in-frame clones and drops some. The sample records approximately 130,000 clones, around 80% being singletons. The gene calls are TRBV3-1 (or the pseudogene TRBV3-2) and TRBJ2-6, with 9 positions matching TRBD2. The receptor's source is a human donor in a cohort sampled during active COVID-19. The sample taken for sequencing was peripheral blood. CDR3 DNA sequence: TGTGCCAGCAGCCAAGGGATAGCGGGGGCTCACTCTGGGGCCAACGTCCTGACTTTC. This codes for CASSQGIAGAHSGANVLTF.